What follows are 10 T cell receptor beta chains derived from one specimen sequenced in a study of human T cells and chemical hapten exposure. Sample time point: patch test 1, 2 weeks after DPC sensitization. Documented treatment: therapeutic diphenylcyclopropenone sensitization with weekly scalp DPC. MiXCR, applied by TCRdb to the RACE reads, yields one record per CDR3 protein. The sample shows 75,000 to 100,000 distinct CDR3 sequences, roughly a tenth of them seen only once. The sequences come from whole blood, collected in connection with sensitization to the hapten diphenylcyclopropenone (DPC). The receptors here all came from a man aged 35-49 years with alopecia areata. Some clones in this sample may be carry-over from other donors' samples.

This clonotype was picked up many times. V gene TRBV19 combines with J gene TRBJ1-1; TRBD1 might be the D (5 bases). CDR1 is LNHDA, CDR2 SQIVND, per germline (reference sequence). The CDR3 contains 13 residues. The germline V and J ends were trimmed by 7 bases and 2 bases, with 11 bases remaining between them. The CDR3 sequence is CASTRGRNTEAFF. The CDR3 region has the DNA TGTGCCAGTACTCGGGGGAGAAACACTGAAGCTTTCTTT.

The V call is TRBV6-5, the J call TRBJ2-3; D unresolved. This CDR3 contains 14 residues. The V and J ends lost 4 bases and 1 base respectively, with 9 bases between them. The V gene's germline CDR1 is MNHEY and CDR2 SVGAGI. The CDR3 DNA follows: TGTGCCAGCAGTTGGCGCGACGGCACAGATACGCAGTATTTT. Encoded protein: CASSWRDGTDTQYF.

The chain uses TRBV5-4 and TRBJ1-2; D remains ambiguous. In germline, CDR1 is SGHNT, CDR2 YYREEE (reference sequence). The ends were cut back, 7 bases at V and 0 bases at J, with 10 bases in the middle. CDR3 length: 13 residues. CDR3 DNA: TGTGCCAGCCCAAGGCCGTCTAACTATGGCTACACCTTC. Translating it yields CASPRPSNYGYTF.

This clonotype was detected a few times. This sequence joins TRBV7-2 and TRBJ1-6, with D perhaps TRBD1 (5 bases). This CDR3 has 16 residues. Germline V gene data show CDR1 as SGHTA and CDR2 as FQGNSA. Trimming took off 4 bases at V and 9 bases at J, with 19 bases between the two ends. The DNA of the CDR3 is TGTGCCAGCAGCTCAACCAGCGGGGGATTCGGTTCACCCCTCCACTTT. Protein: CASSSTSGGFGSPLHF.

The V and J genes are TRBV11-3 and TRBJ1-1, with 7 bases fitting TRBD1. Losses at the gene ends were 1 base for V and 1 base for J; bases not matched to a gene: 6. The CDR3 loop spans 16 amino acids. Germline values: CDR1 SGHNT, CDR2 YENEEA. CDR3 sequence reads: CASSLGPDRANTEAFF. CDR3 coding DNA: TGTGCCAGCAGCTTAGGACCAGACAGGGCGAACACTGAAGCTTTCTTT.

This clonotype was recorded at least ten times. The J gene is TRBJ1-6, the V gene TRBV3-1; a weak D match, TRBD1 (5 bases). Looked up from germline, CDR1 is LGHDT and CDR2 is YNNKEL (reference sequence). Trimming stripped 4 bases from V and 8 bases from J, with 12 bases between. The CDR3 has 14 amino acids. The CDR3 DNA sequence: TGTGCCAGCAGCCCCGGTTGGGACTATTCACCCCTCCACTTT. Protein product: CASSPGWDYSPLHF.

This clonotype was observed many times. The chain links TRBV29-1 to TRBJ1-1, with TRBD1 as a possible D gene (6 bases). V gave up 6 bases and J gave up 11 bases, with 22 bases separating them. Per germline, CDR1 SQVTM and CDR2 ANQGSEA. The CDR3 runs to 13 residues. CDR3: CSVHSGGGDSAFF. As DNA, the CDR3 is TGCAGCGTCCATTCCGGAGGGGGAGACTCGGCTTTCTTT.

V and J are TRBV2 and TRBJ2-1; D not certain. The CDR3 is 11 amino acids. The V end was cut by 5 bases, the J end by 10 bases, with 9 bases between. Germline CDR1 SNHLY, CDR2 FYNNEI. CDR3 nucleotide sequence: TGTGCCAGCAGTTGGGCACAAGAGCAGTTCTTC. This translates into CASSWAQEQFF.

This clonotype was detected ten times or more. The CDR3 protein is CSVMRSLVNTEAFF. Here the CDR3 DNA reads TGCAGCGTTATGAGGTCCCTGGTAAACACTGAAGCTTTCTTT. This sequence joins TRBV29-1 and TRBJ1-1; no reliable D call. The V gene's germline CDR1 is SQVTM and CDR2 ANQGSEA. V shed 5 bases and J shed 2 bases, with 15 bases lying between them. This CDR3 region has 14 residues.

This clonotype has only a few counts. The rearrangement uses TRBV6-5 and TRBJ2-3; D is unclear. V was shortened by 6 bases and J by 1 base, with 11 bases between the two germline ends. Per the germline V gene, CDR1 is MNHEY and CDR2 is SVGAGI. The CDR3 totals 14 residues. CDR3 sequence: CASSPAVRTDTQYF. CDR3 bases: TGTGCCAGCAGCCCCGCGGTCCGCACAGATACGCAGTATTTT.